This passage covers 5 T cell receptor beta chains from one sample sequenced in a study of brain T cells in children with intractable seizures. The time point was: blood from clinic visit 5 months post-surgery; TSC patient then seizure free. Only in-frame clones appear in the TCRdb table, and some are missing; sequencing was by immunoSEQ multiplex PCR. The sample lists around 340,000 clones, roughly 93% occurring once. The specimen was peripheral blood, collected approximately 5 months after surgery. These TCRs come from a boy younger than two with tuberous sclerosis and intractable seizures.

CDR3 protein: CASSRGATDSPLHF. The CDR3 region has the DNA TGTGCCAGCAGCCGGGGGGCAACGGATTCACCCCTCCACTTT. The chain uses TRBV7-3 and TRBJ1-6; weak D call: TRBD1 (6 bases). The germline V and J ends were trimmed by 5 bases and 8 bases, with 13 bases remaining between them. This CDR3 has 14 residues. Germline lookup yields CDR1 SGHTA and CDR2 FQGTGA.

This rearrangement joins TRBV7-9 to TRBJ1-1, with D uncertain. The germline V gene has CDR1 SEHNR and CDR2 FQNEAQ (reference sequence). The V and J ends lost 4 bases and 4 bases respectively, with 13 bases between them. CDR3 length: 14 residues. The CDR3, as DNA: TGTGCCAGCAGCTACCTCGGACCCTTCACTGAAGCTTTCTTT. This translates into CASSYLGPFTEAFF.

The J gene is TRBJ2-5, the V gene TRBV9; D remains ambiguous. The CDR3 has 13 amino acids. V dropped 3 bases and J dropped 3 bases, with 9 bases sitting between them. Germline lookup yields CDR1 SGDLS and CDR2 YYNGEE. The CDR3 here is CASSGSGKETQYF. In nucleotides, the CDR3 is TGTGCCAGCAGCGGTTCCGGAAAAGAGACCCAGTACTTC.

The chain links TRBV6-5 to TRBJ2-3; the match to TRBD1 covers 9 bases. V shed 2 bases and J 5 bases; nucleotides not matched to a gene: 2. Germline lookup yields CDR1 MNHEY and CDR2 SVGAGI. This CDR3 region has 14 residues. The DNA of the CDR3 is TGTGCCAGCAGTTACGGGACAGGGTTAGATACGCAGTATTTT. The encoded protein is CASSYGTGLDTQYF.

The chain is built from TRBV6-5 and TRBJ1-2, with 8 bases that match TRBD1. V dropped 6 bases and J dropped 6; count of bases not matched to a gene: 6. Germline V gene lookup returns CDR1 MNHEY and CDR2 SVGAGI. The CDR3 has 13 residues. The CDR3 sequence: CASRPGGADGYTF. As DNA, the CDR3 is TGTGCCAGCAGACCAGGGGGCGCGGATGGCTACACCTTC.